This T cell receptor (beta chain) was sequenced during a study of OX40 agonist ivuxolimab in advanced cancers. The CDR3 runs to 13 residues. V was trimmed by 0 bases and J by 6 bases, leaving 9 bases between them. Germline values: CDR1 SGHTA, CDR2 FQGNSA. Clones were read by immunoSEQ multiplex PCR, and TCRdb kept only the in-frame ones, dropping some. This table has about 83,000 clones, approximately 91% appearing once. This clone has more than one count but fewer than ten. This chain joins TRBV7-2 and TRBJ2-7; D gene uncertain. Sequencing was performed on CD4+ or CD8+ T cells sorted from blood, taken in a trial of the OX40 agonist ivuxolimab. The receptor comes from an adult with an advanced solid tumor such as melanoma, head and neck, liver or kidney cancer. The CDR3 spells CASSLAGVGEQYF. The CDR3 DNA is TGTGCCAGCAGCTTAGCAGGAGTCGGCGAGCAGTACTTC.